This T cell receptor (beta chain) was identified in a study of T cell changes during pregnancy in multiple sclerosis. Clones were read by immunoSEQ multiplex PCR, and TCRdb kept only the in-frame ones, dropping some. The repertoire consists of approximately 57,000 clones, with about 91% occurring once and the leading ten covering approximately 0.21%. This TCR was recovered from a female donor with multiple sclerosis, enrolled in a pregnancy study. The sample in question was CD4+ T cells from peripheral blood mononuclear cells, obtained in the second trimester of pregnancy.

The CDR3 region is CASSDVGGLGDIQYF. The CDR3 coding sequence is TGTGCCAGCAGTGACGTCGGGGGGCTTGGGGACATTCAGTACTTC. The J gene is TRBJ2-4, the V gene TRBV25-1; tentative D call: TRBD2 (7 bases). This CDR3 spans 15 amino acids. CDR1 is MGHDK and CDR2 is SYGVNS in the germline V gene. The V gene lost 3 bases and the J gene lost 8 bases, with 17 bases spanning the gap.